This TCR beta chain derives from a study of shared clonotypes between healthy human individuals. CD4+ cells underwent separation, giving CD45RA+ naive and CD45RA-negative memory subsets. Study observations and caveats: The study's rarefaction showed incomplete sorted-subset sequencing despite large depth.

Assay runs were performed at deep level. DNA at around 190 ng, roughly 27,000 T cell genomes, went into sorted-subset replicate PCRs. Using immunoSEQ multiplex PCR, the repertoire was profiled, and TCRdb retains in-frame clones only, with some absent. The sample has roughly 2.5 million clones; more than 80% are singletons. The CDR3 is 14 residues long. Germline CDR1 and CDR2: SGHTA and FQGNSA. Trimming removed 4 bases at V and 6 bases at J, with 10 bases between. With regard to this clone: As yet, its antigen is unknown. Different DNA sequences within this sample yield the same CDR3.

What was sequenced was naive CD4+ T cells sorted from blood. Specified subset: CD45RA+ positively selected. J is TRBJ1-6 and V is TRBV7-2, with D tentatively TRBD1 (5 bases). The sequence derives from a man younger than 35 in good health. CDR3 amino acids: CASSSGTVNSPLHF. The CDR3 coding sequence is TGTGCCAGCAGCTCAGGGACGGTTAATTCACCCCTCCACTTT.